The clone carrying this T cell receptor beta chain was observed many times. This record comes from a study of regulatory T cells in long-lasting Graves disease. Study-level background: Graves' patients, diagnosed recently, had received antithyroid drugs under 3 months.

The V gene lost 0 bases and the J gene lost 6 bases, with 15 bases spanning the gap. Germline assignment: CDR1 DFQATT and CDR2 SNEGSKA (reference sequence). The CDR3 has 15 residues. Relying on iRepertoire HTBI primers and Arm-PCR of CDR3 regions, the team built TCR beta libraries. A single record per CDR3 protein comes from TCRdb applying MiXCR to the multiplex PCR reads. The sample includes fewer than 550,000 distinct CDR3 sequences, around 16% seen only once; the top ten take roughly 25%. The time point is: newly diagnosed GD, antithyroid drugs for less than 3 months. Isolated PBMC RNA provided the starting material for the TCR library. A further study also used this sample, focusing on T cells in Graves' hyperthyroidism and ophthalmopathy.

The clonotype originates from a woman aged 35-65 years with Graves disease. The input for sequencing was peripheral blood mononuclear cells (PBMCs), taken at new diagnosis, from a patient treated with antithyroid drugs. The V and J genes are TRBV20-1 and TRBJ2-1, with D possibly matching TRBD2 (7 bases). The CDR3 here is CSARDGAGASNEQFF. CDR3 in DNA: TGCAGTGCTAGAGATGGGGCGGGGGCAAGCAATGAGCAGTTCTTC.